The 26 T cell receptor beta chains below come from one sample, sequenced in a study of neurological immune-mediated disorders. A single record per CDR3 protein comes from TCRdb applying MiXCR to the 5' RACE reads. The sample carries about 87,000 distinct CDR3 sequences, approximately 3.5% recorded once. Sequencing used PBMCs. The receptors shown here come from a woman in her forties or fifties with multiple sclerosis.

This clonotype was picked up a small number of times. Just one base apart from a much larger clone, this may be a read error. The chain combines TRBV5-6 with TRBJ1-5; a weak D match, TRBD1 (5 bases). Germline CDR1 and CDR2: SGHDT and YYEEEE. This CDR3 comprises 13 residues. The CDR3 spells CASSLPGDQHQHF. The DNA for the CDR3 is TGTGCCAGCAGCTTGCCGGGGGATCAGCACCAGCATTTT.

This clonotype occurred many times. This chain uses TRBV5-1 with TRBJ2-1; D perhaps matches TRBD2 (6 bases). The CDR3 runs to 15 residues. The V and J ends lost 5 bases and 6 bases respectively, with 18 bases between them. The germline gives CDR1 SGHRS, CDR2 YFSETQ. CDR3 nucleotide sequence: TGCGCCAGCAGTCCAGCGGGCAGCTGGGCCAATGAGCAGTTCTTC. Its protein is CASSPAGSWANEQFF.

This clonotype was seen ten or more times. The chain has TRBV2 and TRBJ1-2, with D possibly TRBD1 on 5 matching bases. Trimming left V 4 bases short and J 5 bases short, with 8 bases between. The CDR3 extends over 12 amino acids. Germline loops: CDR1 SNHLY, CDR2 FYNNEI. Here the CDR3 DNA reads TGTGCCAGCAGTGGGGGGGGATATGGCTACACCTTC. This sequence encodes CASSGGGYGYTF.

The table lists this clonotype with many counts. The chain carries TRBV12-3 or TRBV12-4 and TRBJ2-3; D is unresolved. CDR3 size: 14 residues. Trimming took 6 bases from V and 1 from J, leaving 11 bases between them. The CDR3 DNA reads TGTGCCAGCAGCTCCGGCCACGGCACAGATACGCAGTATTTT. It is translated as CASSSGHGTDTQYF.

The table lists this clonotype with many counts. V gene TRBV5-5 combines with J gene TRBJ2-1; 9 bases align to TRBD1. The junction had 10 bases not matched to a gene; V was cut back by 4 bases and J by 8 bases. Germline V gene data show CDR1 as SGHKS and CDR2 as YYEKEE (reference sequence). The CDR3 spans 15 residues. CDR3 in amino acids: CASSAPGTGTHEQFF. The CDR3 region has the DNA TGTGCCAGCAGCGCCCCCGGGACAGGGACGCATGAGCAGTTCTTC.

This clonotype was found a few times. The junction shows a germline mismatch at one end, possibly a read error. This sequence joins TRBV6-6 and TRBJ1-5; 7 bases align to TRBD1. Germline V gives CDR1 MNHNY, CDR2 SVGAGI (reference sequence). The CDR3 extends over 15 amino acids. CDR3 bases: TGTGCCAGCAGTGATGGGCAGGGGGGAGATAAGACCCAGAATTTT. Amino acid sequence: CASSDGQGGDKTQNF.

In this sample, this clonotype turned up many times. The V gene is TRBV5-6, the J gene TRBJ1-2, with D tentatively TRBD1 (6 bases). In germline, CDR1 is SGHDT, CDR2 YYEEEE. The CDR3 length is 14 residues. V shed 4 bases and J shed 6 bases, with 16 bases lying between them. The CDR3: CASSLPGARNGYTF. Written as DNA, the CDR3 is TGTGCCAGCAGCCTGCCAGGGGCGCGGAATGGCTACACCTTC.

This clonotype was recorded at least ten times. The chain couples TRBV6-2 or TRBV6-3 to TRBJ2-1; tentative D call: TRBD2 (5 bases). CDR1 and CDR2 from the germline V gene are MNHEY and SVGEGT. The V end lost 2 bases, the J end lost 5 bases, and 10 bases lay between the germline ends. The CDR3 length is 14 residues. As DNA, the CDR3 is TGTGCCAGCAGTTACATCGGGGAGAACAATGAGCAGTTCTTC. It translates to CASSYIGENNEQFF.

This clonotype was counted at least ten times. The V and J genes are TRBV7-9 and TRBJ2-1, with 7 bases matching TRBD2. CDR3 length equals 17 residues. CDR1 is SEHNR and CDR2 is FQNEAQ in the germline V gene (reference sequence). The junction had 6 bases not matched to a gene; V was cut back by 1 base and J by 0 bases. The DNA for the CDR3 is TGTGCCAGCAGCTTAGATCGGGACTATCTCTCCTACAATGAGCAGTTCTTC. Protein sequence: CASSLDRDYLSYNEQFF.

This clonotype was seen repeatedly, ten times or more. DNA of the CDR3: TGTGCCAGCAGCTCGGTCGCAACTAATGAAAAACTGTTTTTT. Translating gives CASSSVATNEKLFF. This sequence joins TRBV7-9 and TRBJ1-4; no clear D gene. Looked up from germline, CDR1 is SEHNR and CDR2 is FQNEAQ (reference sequence). The V gene lost 4 bases and the J gene lost 0 bases, with 6 bases spanning the gap. The CDR3 spans 14 residues.

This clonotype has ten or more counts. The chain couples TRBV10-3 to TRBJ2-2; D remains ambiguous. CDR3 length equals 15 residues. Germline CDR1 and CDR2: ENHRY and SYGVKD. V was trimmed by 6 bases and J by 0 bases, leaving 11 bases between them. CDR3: CAIRETAPNTGELFF. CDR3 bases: TGTGCCATCAGGGAAACAGCGCCGAACACCGGGGAGCTGTTTTTT.

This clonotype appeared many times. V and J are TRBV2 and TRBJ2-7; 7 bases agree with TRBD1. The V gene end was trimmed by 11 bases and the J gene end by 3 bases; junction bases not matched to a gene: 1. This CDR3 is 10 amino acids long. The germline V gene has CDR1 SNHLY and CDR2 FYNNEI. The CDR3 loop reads CASGGYEQYF. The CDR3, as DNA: TGTGCCTCAGGGGGCTACGAGCAGTACTTC.

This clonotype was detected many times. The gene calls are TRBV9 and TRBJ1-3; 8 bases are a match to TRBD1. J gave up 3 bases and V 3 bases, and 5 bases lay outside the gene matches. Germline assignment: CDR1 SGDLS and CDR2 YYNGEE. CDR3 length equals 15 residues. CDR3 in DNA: TGTGCCAGCAGCGCGAAACAGGGGGTTGGAAACACCATATATTTT. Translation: CASSAKQGVGNTIYF.

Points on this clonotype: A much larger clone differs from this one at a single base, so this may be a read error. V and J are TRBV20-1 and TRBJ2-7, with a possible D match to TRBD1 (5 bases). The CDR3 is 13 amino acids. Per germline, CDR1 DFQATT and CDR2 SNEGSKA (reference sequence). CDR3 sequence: CSDRDRTNYEQYF. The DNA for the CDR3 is TGCAGTGATAGAGATAGGACAAACTACGAGCAGTACTTC.

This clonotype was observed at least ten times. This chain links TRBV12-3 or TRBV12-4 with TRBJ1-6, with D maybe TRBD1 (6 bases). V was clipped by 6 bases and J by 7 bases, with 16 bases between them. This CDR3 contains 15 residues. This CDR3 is CASSRLTGQNSPLHF. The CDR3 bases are TGTGCCAGCAGCCGACTTACAGGGCAAAATTCACCCCTCCACTTT.

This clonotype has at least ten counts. The CDR3 DNA sequence: TGCAGTGCTAGAGATCTTCGACAGGGGTATAATGAAAAACTGTTTTTT. This encodes CSARDLRQGYNEKLFF. This chain links TRBV20-1 with TRBJ1-4; 8 bases line up with TRBD1. Looked up from germline, CDR1 is DFQATT and CDR2 is SNEGSKA (reference sequence). V lost 0 bases, J lost 4 bases, and 7 bases stayed unmatched. The CDR3 length is 16 residues.

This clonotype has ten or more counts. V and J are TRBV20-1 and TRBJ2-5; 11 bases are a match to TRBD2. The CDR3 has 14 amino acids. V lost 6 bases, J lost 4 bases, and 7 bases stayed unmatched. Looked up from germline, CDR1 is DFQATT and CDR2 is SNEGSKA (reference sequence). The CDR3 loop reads CSAASGGSGETQYF. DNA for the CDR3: TGCAGTGCGGCTAGCGGGGGGTCGGGAGAGACCCAGTACTTC.

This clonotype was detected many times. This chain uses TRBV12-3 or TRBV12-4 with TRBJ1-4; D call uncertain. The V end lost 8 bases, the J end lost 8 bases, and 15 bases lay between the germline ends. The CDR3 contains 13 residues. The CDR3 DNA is TGTGCCAGCTGCTCCCGGGGTGGAGAAAAACTGTTTTTT. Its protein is CASCSRGGEKLFF.

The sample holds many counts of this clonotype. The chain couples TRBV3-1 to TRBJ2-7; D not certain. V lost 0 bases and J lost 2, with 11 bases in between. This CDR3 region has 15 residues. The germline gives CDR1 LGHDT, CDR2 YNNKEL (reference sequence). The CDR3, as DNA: TGTGCCAGCAGCCAAGACGTCTGGAATACCTACGAGCAGTACTTC. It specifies CASSQDVWNTYEQYF.

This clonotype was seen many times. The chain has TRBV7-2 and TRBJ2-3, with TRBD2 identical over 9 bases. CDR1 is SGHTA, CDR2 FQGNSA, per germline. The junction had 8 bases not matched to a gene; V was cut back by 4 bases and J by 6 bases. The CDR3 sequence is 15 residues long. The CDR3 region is CASSSGTSLTDTQYF. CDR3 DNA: TGTGCCAGCAGCTCGGGGACTAGCTTGACTGATACGCAGTATTTT.

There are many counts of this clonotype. Written as DNA, the CDR3 is TGCGCCAGCAGCCCGCGCCGACTAGCGGGGAACTACGAGCAGTACTTC. Translation gives CASSPRRLAGNYEQYF. The chain links TRBV5-1 to TRBJ2-7; 11 bases match TRBD2. V gave up 4 bases and J gave up 3 bases; unmatched junction bases: 9. This CDR3 contains 16 residues. Germline assignment: CDR1 SGHRS and CDR2 YFSETQ.

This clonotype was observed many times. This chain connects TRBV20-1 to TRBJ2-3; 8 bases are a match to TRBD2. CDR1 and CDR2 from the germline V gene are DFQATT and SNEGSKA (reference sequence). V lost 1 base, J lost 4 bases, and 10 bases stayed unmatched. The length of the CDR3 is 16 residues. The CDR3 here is CSARGGGTSPADTQYF. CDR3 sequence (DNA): TGCAGTGCTAGAGGGGGGGGGACTAGTCCCGCAGATACGCAGTATTTT.

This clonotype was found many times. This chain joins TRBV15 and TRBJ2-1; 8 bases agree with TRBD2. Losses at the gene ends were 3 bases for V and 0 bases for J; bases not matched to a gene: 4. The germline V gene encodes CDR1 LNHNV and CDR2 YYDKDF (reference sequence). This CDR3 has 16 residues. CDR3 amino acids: CATSRKLAVSYNEQFF. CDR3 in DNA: TGTGCCACCAGCAGGAAACTAGCGGTCTCCTACAATGAGCAGTTCTTC.

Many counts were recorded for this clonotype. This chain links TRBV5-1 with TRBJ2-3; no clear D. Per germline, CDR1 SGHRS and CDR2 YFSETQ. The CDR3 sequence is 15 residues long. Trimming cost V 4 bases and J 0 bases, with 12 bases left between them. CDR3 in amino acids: CASSPNRPSTDTQYF. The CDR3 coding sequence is TGCGCCAGCAGCCCCAACAGACCTAGCACAGATACGCAGTATTTT.

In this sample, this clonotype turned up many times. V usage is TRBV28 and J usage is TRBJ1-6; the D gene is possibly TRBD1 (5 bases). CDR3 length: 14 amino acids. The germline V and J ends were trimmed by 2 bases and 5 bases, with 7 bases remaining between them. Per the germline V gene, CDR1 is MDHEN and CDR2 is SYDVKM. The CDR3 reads CASSLETDNSPLHF. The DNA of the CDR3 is TGTGCCAGCAGTTTAGAGACAGATAATTCACCCCTCCACTTT.

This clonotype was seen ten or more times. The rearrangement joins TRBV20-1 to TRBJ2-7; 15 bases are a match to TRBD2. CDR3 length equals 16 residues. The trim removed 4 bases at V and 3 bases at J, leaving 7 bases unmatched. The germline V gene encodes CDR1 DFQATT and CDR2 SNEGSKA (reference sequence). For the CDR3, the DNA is TGCAGTGCTAAGGGGACTAGCGGGGGGAGTGGCTACGAGCAGTACTTC. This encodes CSAKGTSGGSGYEQYF.